What follows are 12 T cell receptor beta chains derived from one specimen sequenced in a study of CD8+CD57+ T cells in acquired aplastic anemia. Genomic DNA, the template, was used for profiling of the TCR beta VDJ and CDR3. Via MiXCR, TCRdb re-called the reads, giving one row per CDR3 protein. The table records a few hundred thousand distinct CDR3 sequences, 30% to 35% of them present only once. Sequencing was performed on sorted CD4+, CD8+, or CD8+CD57+ T cells (not recorded which) from PBMCs. These receptor sequences come from a human donor in good health, serving as a control.

This clonotype appeared many times. The chain recombines TRBV2 with TRBJ2-3, with D unclear. Germline loops: CDR1 SNHLY, CDR2 FYNNEI. The CDR3 loop spans 14 amino acids. V was trimmed by 1 base and J by 0 bases, leaving 5 bases between them. The CDR3 DNA is TGTGCCAGCAGTGAAGTCGCTAGCACAGATACGCAGTATTTT. As protein: CASSEVASTDTQYF.

A few counts support this clonotype. V is TRBV12-3 or TRBV12-4 and J is TRBJ2-2, with 7 bases fitting TRBD2. This CDR3 comprises 16 residues. The V segment lost 8 bases and the J segment 5 bases; nucleotides outside the gene matches: 14. The DNA for the CDR3 is TGTGCCAGCGGCCTTGGGGGAGCGGGGAGAACCGGGGAGCTGTTTTTT. Protein sequence: CASGLGGAGRTGELFF.

This clonotype was recorded a few times. The CDR3 DNA reads as TGCGCCAGTGGGACAGGGGATTACACCGGGGAGCTGTTTTTT. This translates into CASGTGDYTGELFF. This chain links TRBV5-1 with TRBJ2-2; 10 bases match TRBD1. After removal of 8 bases from V and 3 bases from J, the junction contained 4 bases not matched to a gene. Germline CDR1 SGHRS, CDR2 YFSETQ. The CDR3 totals 14 residues.

This clonotype has just a few counts. The chain is built from TRBV6-1 and TRBJ2-7; D is unclear. CDR1 is MNHNS, CDR2 SASEGT, per germline. Between the trimmed V and J ends, which lost 2 bases and 0 bases, there was a span of 11 bases. The CDR3 covers 15 residues. The CDR3 sequence is CASSEIWISSYEQYF. CDR3 nucleotides: TGTGCCAGCAGTGAAATTTGGATCAGCTCCTACGAGCAGTACTTC.

This clonotype was picked up many times. The genes are TRBV6-1 and TRBJ2-7; D perhaps matches TRBD1 (5 bases). V lost 6 bases and J 5 bases, leaving 17 bases between the germline ends. CDR1 and CDR2 (germline): MNHNS, SASEGT. This CDR3 spans 14 amino acids. The CDR3 spells CASRPQIGVHEQYF. DNA of the CDR3: TGTGCCAGCAGGCCTCAGATAGGGGTGCACGAGCAGTACTTC.

This clonotype occurred many times. The chain is built from TRBV20-1 and TRBJ2-7; TRBD2 matches 11 bases. The V gene end was trimmed by 1 base and the J gene end by 4 bases; junction bases not matched to a gene: 6. The germline gives CDR1 DFQATT, CDR2 SNEGSKA (reference sequence). This CDR3 is built from 15 residues. CDR3 sequence (DNA): TGCAGTGCTAGAGTAAGACGACTAGCGGGGTACGAGCAGTACTTC. As protein: CSARVRRLAGYEQYF.

This clonotype was found many times. The rearrangement joins TRBV7-2 to TRBJ1-2; the match to TRBD1 covers 8 bases. The CDR3 runs 15 residues. V lost 1 base and J lost 8; bases outside the gene matches: 9. Germline CDR1 SGHTA, CDR2 FQGNSA. The chain's CDR3 is CASSLGAGQGRGYTF. For the CDR3, the DNA is TGTGCCAGCAGCTTAGGCGCCGGACAGGGTCGCGGCTACACCTTC.

Comment on this clonotype: This clone may be a read error of a much larger clone one base away. The rearrangement joins TRBV12-3 or TRBV12-4 to TRBJ1-1, with D possibly matching TRBD1 (6 bases). This CDR3 is built from 14 residues. The CDR3 nucleotides are TGTGCCAGCAGACACGGACAGCTGGGCGCTGAAGCTTCCTTT. Residues: CASRHGQLGAEASF.

This clonotype was detected ten times or more. J is TRBJ1-3 and V is TRBV10-3; perhaps TRBD1 as D (6 bases). The V end was cut by 1 base, the J end by 4 bases, with 8 bases between. The CDR3 has 14 residues. CDR1 and CDR2 from the germline V gene are ENHRY and SYGVKD. DNA for the CDR3: TGTGCCATCAGTGAGTTAGGACAGGGAAACACCATATATTTT. This gives the protein CAISELGQGNTIYF.

There are many counts of this clonotype. The chain combines TRBV20-1 with TRBJ2-5; D may match TRBD1 or TRBD2 (5 bases each). Germline CDR1 reads DFQATT; CDR2 reads SNEGSKA (reference sequence). Trimming stripped 2 bases from V and 3 bases from J, with 16 bases between. The CDR3 consists of 15 residues. The CDR3 DNA reads TGCAGTGCTAGACTCTCGCCTGGGACCAAAGAGACCCAGTACTTC. Protein product: CSARLSPGTKETQYF.

Ten or more counts support this clonotype. The DNA of the CDR3 is TGTGCCAGTAGTATGGCAGACCGATCCTACGAGCAGTACTTC. Amino acids: CASSMADRSYEQYF. The chain has TRBV19 and TRBJ2-7; D is unclear. V was cut by 3 bases and J by 1 base, with 10 bases left in between. Looked up from germline, CDR1 is LNHDA and CDR2 is SQIVND (reference sequence). The CDR3 is made up of 14 amino acids.

This clonotype was seen many times. This chain uses TRBV19 with TRBJ1-5, with D uncertain. Trimming removed 5 bases at V and 6 bases at J, with 14 bases between. CDR3 length: 14 residues. The germline V gene has CDR1 LNHDA and CDR2 SQIVND (reference sequence). The CDR3 spells CASSPRREGQPQHF. As DNA, the CDR3 is TGTGCCAGTAGTCCTCGGAGGGAAGGTCAGCCCCAGCATTTT.